The source of this T cell receptor beta chain is a study of spatial heterogeneity in lung cancer. Turning to the study itself: Detected sequences consistently included more beta-chain ones than alpha-chain ones. Study-wide results and limits: Ubiquitous expanded tumor TCRs surfaced in blood more at resection than they did at follow-up.

Indicated time point: blood at routine non-recurrence follow-up after resection. Frozen PBMC, nontumor lung or tumor provided whole RNA, which was sequenced unsorted. Germline CDR1 LNHDA, CDR2 SQIVND (reference sequence). The CDR3 totals 13 residues. TCRdb re-called the 5' RACE reads with MiXCR, one entry per CDR3 protein. Seen here are fewer than 60,000 distinct CDR3 sequences, 6% to 8.5% observed once, and the top ten hold less than 45%. In the case of this clonotype: Its matching antigen is unknown.

This receptor was obtained from a female donor with early-stage non-small cell lung cancer. Source: PBMCs, taken at follow-up. This chain uses TRBV19 with TRBJ1-5; tentatively, D is TRBD1 (6 bases). CDR3 bases: TGTGACGGGACATATATTAGCAATCAGCCCCAGCATTTT. This codes for CDGTYISNQPQHF.